This entry features one T cell receptor beta chain sequence. Its antigen is still unknown. These data originate in a study of T cell responses to AZD1222 COVID-19 vaccine. TCRdb's copy holds only in-frame clones and misses some; the assay was immunoSEQ multiplex PCR. This sample has more than 70,000 clones, with 90% found just once. Broader study findings: Reportedly, nearly half the spike-specific TCRs target unmutated variant regions.

This CDR3 comprises 12 residues. In germline, CDR1 is MNHEY, CDR2 SVGAGI. V was pared by 3 bases and J by 6 bases, with 7 bases between. The TCR originated in an adult who received the AZD1222 COVID-19 vaccine. The input for sequencing was peripheral blood, taken 28 days after the second AZD1222 dose. The genes are TRBV6-5 and TRBJ2-3; tentative D call: TRBD2 (6 bases). The CDR3: CASSYAGDTQYF. The CDR3 DNA reads as TGTGCCAGCAGTTATGCGGGGGATACGCAGTATTTT.